A selection of T cell receptor beta chains follows, all from one sample in a study. One entry per CDR3 protein, called by TCRdb with MiXCR from the RT-PCR reads. The data hold around 700,000 distinct CDR3 sequences, with over 12% observed a single time. Sequenced: memory CD4+ T cells from blood. The source is a female donor in good health, serving as a healthy control. Each CDR3 is given with its conserved first and last residue. Each record gives: CDR3 length, J gene, D gene, V gene, clone size, CDR3 protein, CDR3 DNA. The D gene is left open where the match is weak. For some rows the clone size is stated as once, few or many, or as a class when expanded; others skip it.

15	TRBJ1-1	-	TRBV5-1	few	CASSPQGGRSTEAFF	TGCGCCAGCAGCCCACAAGGAGGCAGGTCCACTGAAGCTTTCTTT
14	TRBJ2-3	TRBD2	TRBV24-1	once	CATGEGGGTDTQYF	TGTGCCACCGGGGAGGGCGGGGGCACAGATACGCAGTATTTT
13	TRBJ1-3	-	TRBV15	-	CATSIISGNTIYF	TGTGCCACCAGCATTATCTCTGGAAACACCATATATTTT
15	TRBJ2-1	TRBD1	TRBV7-2	many	CASSPGGGTGREQFF	TGTGCCAGCAGCCCAGGGGGGGGGACAGGGAGAGAGCAGTTCTTC
17	TRBJ2-3	-	TRBV4-1	many	CASSQDRGGDRTDTQYF	TGCGCCAGCAGCCAAGATAGGGGCGGGGACCGCACAGATACGCAGTATTTT
15	TRBJ2-2	TRBD2	TRBV2	many	CASSGTSGDTGELFF	TGTGCCAGCAGCGGGACTAGCGGGGACACCGGGGAGCTGTTTTTT
12	TRBJ2-1	TRBD1	TRBV20-1	many	CSAKGAPGEQFF	TGCAGTGCTAAGGGGGCCCCCGGTGAGCAGTTCTTC
14	TRBJ2-4	-	TRBV10-2	many	CTSSPGGGQSIQYF	TGCACCAGCAGCCCTGGGGGAGGCCAGAGCATTCAGTACTTC
17	TRBJ2-3	-	TRBV4-1	few	CASSQEGRAFSTDTQYF	TGCGCCAGCAGCCAAGAAGGTCGGGCCTTCTCCACAGATACGCAGTATTTT
17	TRBJ1-3	-	TRBV5-5	-	CASSLYRAGDSGNTIYF	TGTGCCAGCAGCTTATACAGGGCAGGGGACTCTGGAAACACCATATATTTT
15	TRBJ2-1	-	TRBV3-1	-	CASSQEQGFYNEQFF	TGTGCCAGCAGCCAAGAACAGGGCTTCTACAATGAGCAGTTCTTC
15	TRBJ2-7	TRBD1	TRBV27	few	CASSFESGTGREQYF	TGTGCCAGCAGTTTTGAGTCCGGGACAGGGCGCGAGCAGTACTTC
17	TRBJ1-2	-	TRBV18	few	CASSPGDPGLWNYGYTF	TGTGCCAGCTCACCAGGGGACCCGGGGTTGTGGAACTATGGCTACACCTTC
12	TRBJ2-7	TRBD2	TRBV6-6	few	CAGATGGNEQYF	TGTGCCGGGGCAACGGGGGGGAACGAGCAGTACTTC
16	TRBJ2-5	TRBD2	TRBV20-1	few	CSARGTSGRAGETQYF	TGCAGTGCTAGAGGGACTAGCGGGAGGGCTGGAGAGACCCAGTACTTC
16	TRBJ2-3	TRBD2	TRBV11-2	-	CASSHTSGGAEDTQYF	TGTGCCAGCAGCCATACTAGCGGGGGGGCTGAAGATACGCAGTATTTT
14	TRBJ2-2	TRBD1	TRBV7-2	many	CASSSGQQTGELFF	TGTGCCAGCAGCTCGGGACAGCAGACCGGGGAGCTGTTTTTT
13	TRBJ2-7	-	TRBV6-1	many	CASSESRNYEQYF	TGTGCCAGCAGTGAATCGCGCAACTACGAGCAGTACTTC
14	TRBJ1-1	-	TRBV12-3/TRBV12-4	many	CASSMTSMNTEAFF	TGTGCCAGCAGCATGACCTCTATGAACACTGAAGCTTTCTTT
13	TRBJ2-1	TRBD1	TRBV2	few	CASGQGNGNEQFF	TGTGCCAGCGGACAGGGCAACGGTAATGAGCAGTTCTTC
13	TRBJ2-3	-	TRBV6-1	-	CASSASRTDTQYF	TGTGCCAGCAGCGCCAGTCGCACAGATACGCAGTATTTT
13	TRBJ2-7	-	TRBV12-3/TRBV12-4	-	CASTVDSIYEQYF	TGTGCCAGCACAGTGGACAGCATCTACGAGCAGTACTTC
15	TRBJ2-3	TRBD2	TRBV20-1	few	CSASSGGGATDTQYF	TGCAGTGCTAGTAGTGGCGGGGGGGCAACAGATACGCAGTATTTT
14	TRBJ1-4	TRBD1	TRBV12-3/TRBV12-4	-	CASRMTGGSEKLFF	TGTGCCAGCAGAATGACAGGGGGGAGCGAAAAACTGTTTTTT
12	TRBJ2-1	-	TRBV3-1	few	CASSQAAAEQFF	TGTGCCAGCAGCCAAGCGGCGGCGGAGCAGTTCTTC
14	TRBJ1-1	TRBD1	TRBV9	-	CASSEGQGWTEAFF	TGTGCCAGCAGCGAGGGACAGGGATGGACTGAAGCTTTCTTT
13	TRBJ1-1	-	TRBV7-8	many	CASSSQVNTEAFF	TGTGCCAGCAGCTCACAGGTCAACACTGAAGCTTTCTTT
14	TRBJ2-7	-	TRBV7-9	few	CASSPVVGRYEQYF	TGTGCCAGCAGCCCAGTAGTGGGGAGATACGAGCAGTACTTC
14	TRBJ2-7	TRBD1	TRBV6-6	few	CASRQPDRGGEQYF	TGTGCCAGCAGACAACCGGACAGGGGCGGCGAGCAGTACTTC
15	TRBJ1-1	TRBD1	TRBV12-3/TRBV12-4	-	CASRKIDRGGTEAFF	TGTGCCAGCAGAAAAATTGACAGGGGGGGCACTGAAGCTTTCTTT
16	TRBJ1-4	-	TRBV7-9	-	CASSYLPGQKIEKLFF	TGTGCCAGCAGCTACCTACCGGGACAAAAAATCGAAAAACTGTTTTTT
18	TRBJ2-5	TRBD2	TRBV6-2/TRBV6-3	few	CASSYSLVASGQQETQYF	TGTGCCAGCAGTTACTCTCTGGTTGCTAGCGGACAACAAGAGACCCAGTACTTC
17	TRBJ2-1	TRBD2	TRBV5-1	many	CASSLASGTSVYNEQFF	TGCGCCAGCAGCTTGGCCTCCGGGACTAGCGTCTACAATGAGCAGTTCTTC
11	TRBJ2-1	-	TRBV10-3	many	CATTGDNEQFF	TGTGCCACCACGGGGGACAATGAGCAGTTCTTC
16	TRBJ2-3	TRBD1	TRBV27	many	CASSSPHRGLGDTQYF	TGTGCCAGCAGTTCCCCACACAGGGGGCTGGGAGATACGCAGTATTTT
15	TRBJ1-1	-	TRBV7-6	-	CASSLEVRGNTEAFF	TGTGCCAGCAGCTTAGAAGTCAGGGGAAACACTGAAGCTTTCTTT
15	TRBJ2-2	-	TRBV24-1	few	CATSVTTRNTGELFF	TGTGCCACCAGTGTAACAACTCGGAACACCGGGGAGCTGTTTTTT
14	TRBJ2-5	-	TRBV5-1	-	CASSLAVGGETQYF	TGCGCCAGCAGCTTGGCCGTAGGAGGGGAGACCCAGTACTTC
16	TRBJ1-6	-	TRBV20-1	-	CSASPGLNSYNSPLHF	TGCAGTGCTAGTCCGGGCCTGAACTCCTATAATTCACCCCTCCACTTT
13	TRBJ2-5	-	TRBV7-9	few	CASSLEGIAAQYF	TGTGCCAGCAGCTTAGAGGGCATCGCGGCCCAGTACTTC
14	TRBJ1-4	TRBD1	TRBV5-1	few	CASSYGQGSEKLFF	TGCGCCAGCAGCTACGGACAGGGGAGTGAAAAACTGTTTTTT
12	TRBJ1-2	-	TRBV20-1	-	CSATDGRYGYTF	TGCAGTGCTACCGACGGGAGATATGGCTACACCTTC